The rows below give T cell receptor beta chains drawn from one sample of a study of blood T cell repertoires in COVID-19. Assay used: immunoSEQ multiplex PCR; TCRdb lists only in-frame clones, some missing. Here the sample spans under 75,000 clones, around nine tenths being singletons. What was sequenced was peripheral blood. Receptor source: an elderly woman with active COVID-19. The CDR3 runs from the conserved cysteine through the conserved F or W. A D gene is named only where the DNA matches it firmly. Part of the rows lack a size; the others show once, few, many or a class for expanded clones.

size | J | D | V | CDR3 | DNA
- | TRBJ2-7 | - | TRBV6-5 | CATGTWGNEQYF | TGTGCCACCGGGACTTGGGGCAACGAGCAGTACTTC
- | TRBJ2-5 | TRBD1 | TRBV7-2 | CASSKDRVETQYF | TGTGCCAGCAGCAAAGACAGGGTGGAGACCCAGTACTTC
- | TRBJ2-3 | TRBD2 | TRBV28 | CASRPTSGGRTDTQYF | TGTGCCAGCAGACCCACTAGCGGGGGGCGCACAGATACGCAGTATTTT
- | TRBJ1-4 | TRBD1 | TRBV9 | CASSLGQGAGRANEKLFF | TGTGCCAGCAGCCTAGGACAGGGGGCTGGAAGAGCTAATGAAAAACTGTTTTTT
- | TRBJ2-1 | - | TRBV11-1 | CASSLGPSQYEQFF | TGTGCCAGCAGCTTAGGTCCCTCACAGTATGAGCAGTTCTTC
- | TRBJ2-2 | TRBD1 | TRBV2 | CASSRRGQGDPGELFF | TGTGCCAGCAGTCGAAGGGGACAGGGGGATCCCGGGGAGCTGTTTTTT
once | TRBJ2-3 | TRBD2 | TRBV30 | CAWRDLAGSATDTQYF | TGTGCCTGGAGGGATTTAGCGGGGAGCGCCACAGATACGCAGTATTTT
- | TRBJ2-1 | TRBD2 | TRBV4-1 | CASGSRGGSSNEQFF | TGCGCCAGCGGATCCCGGGGGGGCTCGAGCAATGAGCAGTTCTTC
few | TRBJ2-3 | - | TRBV5-1 | CASSLSPGGTDTQYF | TGCGCCAGCAGCCTTTCCCCCGGGGGCACAGATACGCAGTATTTT
- | TRBJ1-5 | - | TRBV29-1 | CSAVRGEGQPQHF | TGCAGCGCAGTACGGGGGGAGGGGCAGCCCCAGCATTTT
- | TRBJ2-2 | TRBD2 | TRBV5-1 | CASSLRGSGGNVGELFF | TGCGCCAGCAGCCTCCGAGGGAGCGGGGGAAATGTCGGGGAGCTGTTTTTT
- | TRBJ2-5 | TRBD1 | TRBV10-3 | CATRSLDRGLAETQYF | TGTGCCACCAGATCCCTGGACAGGGGACTTGCGGAGACCCAGTACTTC
- | TRBJ2-5 | TRBD1 | TRBV3-1/TRBV3-2 | CASSQRPGTGIHVAQYF | TGTGCCAGCAGCCAAAGACCCGGGACAGGGATTCATGTGGCCCAGTACTTC
- | TRBJ2-1 | TRBD1 | TRBV6-5 | CASTTGQGRYNEQFF | TGTGCCAGCACCACCGGACAGGGGCGATACAATGAGCAGTTCTTC
once | TRBJ1-1 | TRBD1 | TRBV3-1/TRBV3-2 | CASSQDRTRGMNTEAFF | TGTGCCAGCAGCCAGGATAGAACCAGGGGGATGAACACTGAAGCTTTCTTT
- | TRBJ1-6 | TRBD1 | TRBV6-6 | CATKLTQGAHSPLHF | TGTGCCACCAAACTTACACAGGGGGCCCATTCACCCCTCCACTTT
- | TRBJ2-2 | TRBD1 | TRBV18 | CASSPLGTGALTGELFF | TGTGCCAGCTCACCCTTGGGCACAGGGGCCCTCACCGGGGAGCTGTTTTTT
- | TRBJ1-5 | TRBD1 | TRBV3-1/TRBV3-2 | CASSQDRIQPQHF | TGTGCCAGCAGCCAGGACAGGATTCAGCCCCAGCATTTT
- | TRBJ1-3 | - | TRBV4-3 | CASSQMSGNWRNTIYF | TGCGCCAGCAGCCAAATGTCAGGGAACTGGAGAAACACCATATATTTT
- | TRBJ2-7 | - | TRBV2 | CASSILQEYEQYF | TGTGCCAGCAGTATCCTACAGGAGTACGAGCAGTACTTC
- | TRBJ2-5 | TRBD2 | TRBV19 | CASSIGAGGPWETQYF | TGTGCCAGTAGTATCGGAGCGGGGGGACCCTGGGAGACCCAGTACTTC
- | TRBJ1-5 | - | TRBV30 | CAWSAGPNQPQHF | TGTGCCTGGAGTGCAGGGCCCAATCAGCCCCAGCATTTT
- | TRBJ1-2 | - | TRBV4-3 | CASSQDPGQSYGYTF | TGCGCCAGCAGCCAAGACCCTGGACAGAGCTATGGCTACACCTTC
- | TRBJ1-5 | TRBD1 | TRBV18 | CASSPDRDQPQHF | TGTGCCAGCTCTCCGGACAGGGATCAGCCCCAGCATTTT
- | TRBJ2-7 | - | TRBV4-3 | CASSRVSGAETYEQYF | TGCGCCAGCAGCCGGGTCTCAGGGGCGGAGACCTACGAGCAGTACTTC
- | TRBJ1-1 | TRBD1 | TRBV12-3/TRBV12-4 | CASRGGQADEAFF | TGTGCCAGCAGGGGGGGACAGGCCGATGAAGCTTTCTTT
- | TRBJ1-2 | - | TRBV19 | CASRQAHGRDTF | TGTGCCAGTCGACAGGCCCACGGTAGAGACACCTTC
- | TRBJ2-3 | TRBD2 | TRBV28 | CASSWTSGATQYF | TGTGCCAGCAGTTGGACTAGCGGGGCTACGCAGTATTTT
- | TRBJ2-3 | - | TRBV19 | CASTPSEGEITDTQYF | TGTGCCAGTACCCCTTCCGAGGGGGAGATAACAGATACGCAGTATTTT
- | TRBJ1-5 | TRBD1 | TRBV29-1 | CSVFDSGTGNQPQHF | TGCAGCGTTTTCGACTCCGGGACAGGGAATCAGCCCCAGCATTTT
- | TRBJ2-4 | TRBD1 | TRBV5-4 | CASSAGQGANIQYF | TGTGCCAGCAGCGCGGGACAGGGGGCAAACATTCAGTACTTC
- | TRBJ2-4 | - | TRBV7-9 | CASSRFEENIQYF | TGTGCCAGCAGCCGGTTCGAGGAAAACATTCAGTACTTC
- | TRBJ1-2 | TRBD1 | TRBV4-3 | CASSQHGTGEPTF | TGCGCCAGCAGCCAACACGGGACAGGAGAGCCCACCTTC
- | TRBJ2-1 | - | TRBV2 | CASKSASPNEQFF | TGTGCCAGCAAATCCGCTAGCCCGAATGAGCAGTTCTTC
- | TRBJ2-1 | TRBD2 | TRBV28 | CASSLGLADYNEQFF | TGTGCCAGCAGCCTCGGACTAGCAGACTACAATGAGCAGTTCTTC
- | TRBJ1-2 | - | TRBV15 | CATSRDRGGYTF | TGTGCCACCAGCAGAGACAGGGGTGGCTACACCTTC
- | TRBJ1-5 | - | TRBV25-1 | CASSGGLGNQPQHF | TGTGCCAGCAGTGGAGGGTTGGGAAATCAGCCCCAGCATTTT
once | TRBJ1-2 | TRBD1 | TRBV5-1 | CASSKGQVGTNYGYTF | TGCGCCAGCAGCAAAGGACAGGTCGGGACTAACTATGGCTACACCTTC
- | TRBJ1-5 | - | TRBV6-6 | CASMGRGGPQHF | TGTGCCAGCATGGGACGGGGGGGGCCCCAGCATTTT
- | TRBJ1-2 | - | TRBV6-1 | CASSDTVFEANYGYTF | TGTGCCAGCAGTGACACAGTCTTTGAAGCTAACTATGGCTACACCTTC
once | TRBJ2-7 | TRBD2 | TRBV7-2 | CASAGRTSYEQYF | TGTGCCAGCGCCGGGAGGACGTCCTACGAGCAGTACTTC
- | TRBJ1-1 | TRBD1 | TRBV6-6 | CASSFRGLAFF | TGTGCCAGCAGTTTCAGGGGGTTGGCTTTCTTT
- | TRBJ2-7 | - | TRBV7-6 | CASSLAFTSSYEQYF | TGTGCCAGCAGCTTAGCCTTTACAAGCTCCTACGAGCAGTACTTC
- | TRBJ1-1 | - | TRBV19 | CASSIGEVNTEAFF | TGTGCCAGTAGTATCGGGGAGGTGAACACTGAAGCTTTCTTT
- | TRBJ1-4 | TRBD1 | TRBV27 | CASRTVTGAGEKLFF | TGTGCCAGCAGAACCGTGACAGGGGCCGGTGAAAAACTGTTTTTT
- | TRBJ2-1 | - | TRBV5-5 | CASSFTDSLSYNEQFF | TGTGCCAGCAGCTTTACTGACAGCCTTTCCTACAATGAGCAGTTCTTC